This T cell receptor beta chain was identified in a study of blood T cell repertoires in COVID-19. Study-wide background: PBMCs, B-cell-depleted T cells, or T cells provided the cDNA or gDNA that made up the material.

The sample holds one count of this clone. Germline V CDR1 and CDR2: MNHEY, SVGAGI. This CDR3 has 14 amino acids. After removal of 7 bases from V and 4 bases from J, the junction contained 4 bases not matched to a gene. Sequencing used immunoSEQ multiplex PCR; TCRdb keeps in-frame clones, though not all of them. Of about 280,000 clones in the sample, approximately 82% were seen once. The rearrangement uses TRBV6-5 and TRBJ2-2, with 9 bases matching TRBD2. The material sequenced was PBMCs or T cells enriched from blood (not recorded which). This receptor was identified in a man aged 40-50 years who had been exposed to COVID-19. The CDR3 region is CASIGTSTTGELFF. CDR3 nucleotides: TGTGCCAGCATCGGGACTAGCACCACCGGGGAGCTGTTTTTT.